This T cell receptor beta chain was sequenced for a study of PD-1 blockade in classical Hodgkin lymphoma. The CDR3 has 15 amino acids. Germline lookup yields CDR1 MDHEN and CDR2 SYDVKM. The V end was cut by 5 bases, the J end by 4 bases, with 18 bases between. Regarding this clone: Its antigen is as yet unknown.

Broader study findings: According to reports, newly diagnosed patients had lower baseline TCR diversity than healthy donors, and relapsed/refractory patients had lower baseline TCR diversity still. Diversity in CD4+ TCRs, unlike that measured in CD8+ TCRs, had risen significantly by C4D1. Complete responders started with a diversity level that resembled newly diagnosed patients at baseline.

The data were produced by immunoSEQ multiplex PCR, yet TCRdb's version contains in-frame clones alone and is incomplete. The repertoire holds about 23,000 clones, with about 78% as singletons. All patients relapsed after autologous stem cell transplantation, and brentuximab vedotin exposure varied. The sequence was collected from a human donor with classical Hodgkin lymphoma. The rearrangement joins TRBV28 to TRBJ2-7; D possibly corresponds to TRBD2 (5 bases). This sample comprised peripheral blood mononuclear cells (PBMCs), obtained before the second cycle of nivolumab. The chain's CDR3 is CASSPSGLTLYEQYF. As DNA, the CDR3 is TGTGCCAGCAGTCCATCCGGACTGACGTTGTACGAGCAGTACTTC.